A single sample is the source of the 28 T cell receptor beta chains below, sequenced in a study of T cells after yellow fever vaccination (dated by TCRdb to the late 2010s). Library preparation was by 5' RACE. The reads were generated on an Illumina NovaSeq 6000. Through fastp at Q25 and MiXCR, TCRdb rebuilt clones from the public reads, retaining in-frame beta chains. Records with the same CDR3 protein are collapsed into one entry carrying the most frequent genes and DNA. This sample comprises approximately 250,000 distinct CDR3 sequences, about 5% of them detected only once. Less than 3.5% of the sample belongs to the ten largest clones. Explained via the paper, the treatment or condition label denotes: live attenuated yellow fever vaccine strain. Specimen: CD4+ T cells sorted from PBMCs, collected on the day of the yellow fever booster vaccination. Source of these receptors: a man aged 18-30 years who received the YFV17D yellow fever vaccine.

The table lists this clonotype with a few counts. The chain links TRBV3-1 to TRBJ1-5; unclear D gene. CDR1 is LGHDT, CDR2 YNNKEL, per germline (reference sequence). V was clipped by 4 bases and J by 4 bases, with 8 bases between them. The CDR3 runs to 13 residues. This CDR3 reads CASSPQQNQPQHF. The CDR3 region has the DNA TGTGCCAGCAGCCCCCAACAAAATCAGCCCCAGCATTTT. Together with reference TRBV3-1 and TRBJ1-5, the CDR3 gives the full variable domain: DTAVSQTPKYLVTQMGNDKSIKCEQNLGHDTMYWYKQDSKKFLKIMFSYNNKELIINETVPNRFSPKSPDKAHLNLHINSLELGDSAVYFCASSPQQNQPQHFGDGTRLSIL.

The chain links TRBV12-3 or TRBV12-4 to TRBJ1-6; D gene unclear. Trimming pared 1 base from V and 11 bases from J, leaving 12 bases between. This CDR3 has 14 residues. The CDR3 region has the DNA TGTGCCAGCAGTTTAGGCAGCTATGGGACACCCCTCCACTTT. Amino acid sequence: CASSLGSYGTPLHF.

This clonotype has more than one count but fewer than ten. The CDR3 DNA reads TGTGCCAGCTCAAGGGACAGGGCGGGGAACACTGAAGCTTTCTTT. Translated, it gives CASSRDRAGNTEAFF. V is TRBV18 and J is TRBJ1-1; 9 bases are a match to TRBD1. Germline values: CDR1 KGHSH, CDR2 LQKENI. The trim removed 5 bases at V and 1 base at J, leaving 5 bases unmatched. This CDR3 is 15 amino acids long.

This clonotype was seen many times. The V call is TRBV7-9, the J call TRBJ2-5, with D possibly being TRBD2 (6 bases). Germline V gene lookup returns CDR1 SEHNR and CDR2 FQNEAQ (reference sequence). This CDR3 is 13 amino acids long. V was trimmed by 5 bases and J by 4 bases, leaving 11 bases between them. This chain's CDR3 is CASSAGSGETQYF. CDR3 bases: TGTGCCAGCAGCGCGGGAAGTGGAGAGACCCAGTACTTC. Complete variable domain (other parts from reference TRBV7-9 and TRBJ2-5): DTGVSQNPRHKITKRGQNVTFRCDPISEHNRLYWYRQTLGQGPEFLTYFQNEAQLEKSRLLSDRFSAERPKGSFSTLEIQRTEQGDSAMYLCASSAGSGETQYFGPGTRLLVL.

In this sample, this clonotype turned up a few times. The V and J genes are TRBV5-1 and TRBJ1-2; 10 bases are a match to TRBD1. The trim removed 5 bases at V and 6 bases at J, leaving 19 bases unmatched. Germline V gene sequence: CDR1 SGHRS, CDR2 YFSETQ. The CDR3 has 18 residues. The CDR3 region is CASRGSSWDRGLLDGYTF. For the CDR3, the DNA is TGCGCCAGCAGGGGGTCCTCCTGGGACAGGGGTCTATTGGATGGCTACACCTTC.

This clonotype was found many times. This sequence joins TRBV12-3 or TRBV12-4 and TRBJ2-5, with 7 bases identical to TRBD1. With 1 base clipped from V and 4 bases from J, the junction kept 12 bases outside the gene matches. The CDR3 contains 17 residues. The CDR3 sequence: CASSLVYQIRGLETQYF. CDR3 DNA: TGTGCCAGCAGTTTAGTATACCAGATTAGGGGGCTAGAGACCCAGTACTTC.

The chain couples TRBV11-2 to TRBJ2-2; 9 nucleotides line up with TRBD1. CDR1 and CDR2 (germline): SGHAT, FQNNGV. This CDR3 is 15 amino acids long. The trim removed 4 bases at V and 7 bases at J, leaving 7 bases unmatched. This CDR3 reads CASSSLQGAIGELFF. In DNA, the CDR3 is TGTGCCAGCAGCTCCTTACAGGGGGCCATCGGGGAGCTGTTTTTT.

In the case of this clonotype: This clone may be a read error of a much larger clone one base away. The CDR3 DNA reads TGTGCCAGCAGCTTACACACCGGGGAGCTGTTTTTT. It specifies CASSLHTGELFF. V usage is TRBV7-6 and J usage is TRBJ2-2; no definite D call. The V gene's germline CDR1 is SGHVS and CDR2 FNYEAQ. The germline V and J ends were trimmed by 2 bases and 3 bases, with 1 base remaining between them. This CDR3 contains 12 residues.

The sample holds a few counts of this clonotype. J is TRBJ2-2 and V is TRBV11-2; the match to TRBD1 covers 8 bases. The CDR3 totals 16 residues. Germline V CDR1 and CDR2: SGHAT, FQNNGV. J gave up 6 bases and V 1 base, and 7 bases lay outside the gene matches. The CDR3 loop reads CASSLVETGAAGELFF. In DNA, the CDR3 is TGTGCCAGCAGCTTAGTCGAGACAGGGGCGGCCGGGGAGCTGTTTTTT.

There are a few counts of this clonotype. The chain has TRBV29-1 and TRBJ2-7; 10 positions agree with TRBD1. V gave up 5 bases and J gave up 6 bases; unmatched junction bases: 10. This CDR3 has 14 residues. CDR1 and CDR2 from the germline V gene are SQVTM and ANQGSEA. CDR3 nucleotides: TGCAGCGTTAGTGGGGGGGACAGGGGAAGCGAGCAGTACTTC. This gives the protein CSVSGGDRGSEQYF.

The rearrangement joins TRBV18 to TRBJ2-5; D may be TRBD1 or TRBD2 (6 bases each). V lost 0 bases to trimming and J lost 3 bases, with 8 bases between them. There are 14 residues in the CDR3. CDR1 KGHSH and CDR2 LQKENI come from the germline V gene. The CDR3 protein is CASSPPGGEETQYF. CDR3 nucleotides: TGTGCCAGCTCACCACCGGGGGGCGAAGAGACCCAGTACTTC. The entire variable domain, with the rest obtained from reference TRBV18 and TRBJ2-5, is as follows: NAGVMQNPRHLVRRRGQEARLRCSPMKGHSHVYWYRQLPEEGLKFMVYLQKENIIDESGMPKERFSAEFPKEGPSILRIQQVVRGDSAAYFCASSPPGGEETQYFGPGTRLLVL.

The CDR3 reads CASSELAEINTQYF. The DNA for the CDR3 is TGCGCCAGCAGTGAACTAGCGGAGATTAATACGCAGTATTTT. The chain combines TRBV10-2 with TRBJ2-3; 8 nucleotides line up with TRBD2. The germline V gene encodes CDR1 WSHSY and CDR2 SAAADI. With 3 bases clipped from V and 7 bases from J, the junction kept 6 bases outside the gene matches. The CDR3 is 14 amino acids.

This clonotype was observed at least ten times. Sequence at one end of the junction differs from germline and may be a read error. The chain links TRBV5-1 to TRBJ1-3; the D is unclear. CDR1 is SGHRS, CDR2 YFSETQ, per germline. This CDR3 contains 14 residues. CDR3 nucleotide sequence: TGCGCCAGCAGTTTGGGGTACTCTGGAAACACCATATATTTT. Translated, it gives CASSLGYSGNTIYF.

Ten or more counts support this clonotype. CDR3 region: CASSLRLAVPTEQYF. The CDR3 region has the DNA TGTGCCAGCAGCCTCCGACTAGCGGTACCTACCGAGCAGTACTTC. This rearrangement joins TRBV3-1 to TRBJ2-7, with 9 positions matching TRBD2. Germline trimming cut 4 bases from V and 6 bases from J; bases unmatched to any gene: 10. The V gene's germline CDR1 is LGHDT and CDR2 YNNKEL (reference sequence). CDR3 length equals 15 residues.

This clonotype was counted at least ten times. V and J are TRBV7-2 and TRBJ1-2; unclear D gene. Germline V gene data show CDR1 as SGHTA and CDR2 as FQGNSA. Trimming cost V 2 bases and J 2 bases, with 9 bases left between them. This CDR3 region has 14 residues. The CDR3 here is CASSLSRLNYGYTF. The CDR3 DNA reads as TGTGCCAGCAGCTTATCGCGGCTGAACTATGGCTACACCTTC.

The J gene is TRBJ2-1, the V gene TRBV5-1; D is possibly TRBD1 (6 bases). The germline gives CDR1 SGHRS, CDR2 YFSETQ. This CDR3 has 12 residues. V lost 4 bases and J lost 13, with 15 bases in between. This CDR3 is CASSAYPGDQFF. CDR3 bases: TGCGCCAGCAGCGCCTACCCAGGGGACCAGTTCTTC.

The chain couples TRBV25-1 to TRBJ2-1, with D possibly TRBD2 on 6 matching bases. Between the trimmed V and J ends, which lost 4 bases and 9 bases, there was a span of 13 bases. Germline V gives CDR1 MGHDK, CDR2 SYGVNS. There are 13 residues in the CDR3. DNA of the CDR3: TGTGCCAGCAGTGGGGGGACTGGGCTTGAGCAGTTCTTC. Encoded protein: CASSGGTGLEQFF.

The V call is TRBV9, the J call TRBJ1-6; 8 nucleotides match TRBD1. Germline V gene data show CDR1 as SGDLS and CDR2 as YYNGEE. The CDR3 spans 15 residues. V was pared by 6 bases and J by 0 bases, with 2 bases of the junction left unmatched. The CDR3 region is CASTTGGSYNSPLHF. CDR3 DNA sequence: TGTGCCAGCACCACAGGGGGCTCCTATAATTCACCCCTCCACTTT.

This clonotype was counted between two and nine times. This rearrangement joins TRBV20-1 to TRBJ2-5; the D is unclear. This CDR3 spans 10 amino acids. Per germline, CDR1 DFQATT and CDR2 SNEGSKA (reference sequence). Trimming removed 5 bases at V and 4 bases at J, with 5 bases between. The CDR3: CSAPSETQYF. The CDR3 nucleotides read TGCAGTGCTCCTTCAGAGACCCAGTACTTC.

The sample holds many counts of this clonotype. The J gene is TRBJ1-5, the V gene TRBV12-3 or TRBV12-4; 7 bases fit TRBD1. This CDR3 has 14 residues. With V trimmed by 5 bases and J by 6 bases, 7 bases remained unmatched. CDR3 sequence reads: CASSTQGTFQPQHF. CDR3 sequence (DNA): TGTGCCAGCAGTACACAGGGGACTTTTCAGCCCCAGCATTTT.

This clonotype was recorded many times. The J gene is TRBJ2-3, the V gene TRBV6-2 or TRBV6-3; 10 bases are a match to TRBD2. The CDR3 spans 18 residues. V shed 6 bases, J shed 0 bases, and the junction held 12 bases outside the gene matches. Germline V gene lookup returns CDR1 MNHEY and CDR2 SVGEGT. Here the CDR3 DNA reads TGTGCCAGCAGGGGGCTAGCGGGGGCCCCACCTAGCACAGATACGCAGTATTTT. Protein: CASRGLAGAPPSTDTQYF.

The chain uses TRBV6-5 and TRBJ2-5; a possible D gene is TRBD2 (7 bases). The CDR3 is 15 residues long. V was pared by 3 bases and J by 6 bases, with 17 bases between. Germline assignment: CDR1 MNHEY and CDR2 SVGAGI. DNA for the CDR3: TGTGCCAGCAGTTATTGGGCGGGGGCTCAACAGACCCAGTACTTC. This encodes CASSYWAGAQQTQYF.

Many counts were recorded for this clonotype. J is TRBJ2-3 and V is TRBV12-3 or TRBV12-4; possible D gene TRBD2, 6 bases. The CDR3 runs 15 residues. The ends were cut back, 7 bases at V and 4 bases at J, with 18 bases in the middle. For the CDR3, the DNA is TGTGCCAGCACCAAGAGGGGCGGGGTTGCAGATACGCAGTATTTT. This sequence encodes CASTKRGGVADTQYF.

This chain uses TRBV4-3 with TRBJ2-2; D gene uncertain. Germline loops: CDR1 LGHNA, CDR2 YSLEER. This CDR3 contains 15 residues. The germline V and J ends were trimmed by 0 bases and 6 bases, with 11 bases remaining between them. The CDR3 sequence is CASSQDGRVSGELFF. DNA for the CDR3: TGCGCCAGCAGCCAAGACGGGCGAGTGTCCGGGGAGCTGTTTTTT.

This clonotype turned up a few times. The chain carries TRBV3-1 and TRBJ2-7, with 8 bases aligning to TRBD1. This CDR3 spans 16 amino acids. V lost 4 bases to trimming and J lost 6 bases; unmatched junction nucleotides: 14. The germline V gene encodes CDR1 LGHDT and CDR2 YNNKEL (reference sequence). This CDR3 reads CASSLIGQGFPGEQYF. The DNA of the CDR3 is TGTGCCAGCAGCCTAATAGGACAGGGTTTTCCCGGCGAGCAGTACTTC.

The chain recombines TRBV7-2 with TRBJ1-1; D is undetermined. V shed 1 base and J shed 3 bases, with 12 bases lying between them. The CDR3 totals 15 residues. Germline V lookup: CDR1 SGHTA, CDR2 FQGNSA. DNA for the CDR3: TGTGCCAGCAGCTTAGTAGGTTTCCTGGACACTGAAGCTTTCTTT. Amino acid sequence: CASSLVGFLDTEAFF.

This clonotype has at least ten counts. This chain links TRBV4-2 with TRBJ1-2; D possibly corresponds to TRBD1 (5 bases). V lost 0 bases and J 4 bases, leaving 12 bases between the germline ends. Germline CDR1 and CDR2: LGHNA and YNFKEQ. The CDR3 has 15 residues. CDR3 sequence: CASSQDPGGTYGYTF. The CDR3 region has the DNA TGTGCCAGCAGCCAAGATCCTGGGGGTACCTATGGCTACACCTTC.

CDR3 protein: CASRRTGVDTQYF. The CDR3 nucleotides read TGTGCCAGCAGGAGGACAGGGGTAGATACGCAGTATTTT. V usage is TRBV6-2 or TRBV6-3 and J usage is TRBJ2-3; 9 bases are shared with TRBD1. The V and J ends lost 6 bases and 5 bases, in that order; junction bases with no gene match: 3. Germline CDR1 MNHEY, CDR2 SVGEGT. The CDR3 consists of 13 residues.